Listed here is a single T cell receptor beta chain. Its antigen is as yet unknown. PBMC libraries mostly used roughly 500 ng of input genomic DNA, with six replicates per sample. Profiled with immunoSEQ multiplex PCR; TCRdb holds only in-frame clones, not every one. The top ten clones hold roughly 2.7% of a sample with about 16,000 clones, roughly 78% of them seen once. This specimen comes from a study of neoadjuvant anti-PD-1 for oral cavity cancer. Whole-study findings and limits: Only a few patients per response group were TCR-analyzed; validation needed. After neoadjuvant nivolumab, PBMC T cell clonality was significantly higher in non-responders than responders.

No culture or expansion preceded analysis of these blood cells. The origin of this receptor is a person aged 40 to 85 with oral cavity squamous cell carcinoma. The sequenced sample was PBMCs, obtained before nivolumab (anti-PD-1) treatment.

CDR3 residues: CASSEGFGGDRGLETQYF. The CDR3 nucleotides read TGTGCCAGCAGTGAAGGTTTCGGAGGGGACAGGGGGTTGGAGACCCAGTACTTC. J is TRBJ2-5 and V is TRBV6-1, with TRBD1 identical over 11 bases. The germline CDR1 and CDR2 sequences are MNHNS and SASEGT. Unmatched junction bases numbered 12, after V lost 1 base and J lost 5 bases. This CDR3 contains 18 residues.